These 4 T cell receptor beta chains share one sample of origin, sequenced in a study of T cell responses to AZD1222 COVID-19 vaccine. Measured with immunoSEQ multiplex PCR; TCRdb has only the in-frame clones, and not every one. This sample carries around 150,000 clones, about 80% of them seen once, and the ten largest clones take roughly 3.9%. The source was peripheral blood, collected on day 0 of AZD1222 vaccination. The receptor set was obtained from an adult in good health.

The rearrangement joins TRBV5-3 to TRBJ1-2; tentatively, D is TRBD1 (5 bases). TRBV5-3 falls under the ORF class, with uncertain function. The CDR3 spans 19 residues. Trimming stripped 7 bases from V and 6 bases from J, with 34 bases between. This CDR3 is CARPIPGRSILRQTNGYTF. CDR3 bases: TGTGCCAGACCTATACCGGGACGGAGTATACTGCGCCAAACAAATGGCTACACCTTC.

The V gene is TRBV28, the J gene TRBJ2-4; D unresolved. Trimming cost V 3 bases and J 0 bases, with 21 bases left between them. CDR1 MDHEN and CDR2 SYDVKM come from the germline V gene. This CDR3 region has 19 residues. The CDR3 loop reads CASSFFPEPNRVAKNIQYF. CDR3 nucleotides: TGTGCCAGCAGTTTTTTTCCCGAGCCAAACCGAGTAGCCAAAAACATTCAGTACTTC. Together with reference TRBV28 and TRBJ2-4, the CDR3 gives the full variable domain: DVKVTQSSRYLVKRTGEKVFLECVQDMDHENMFWYRQDPGLGLRLIYFSYDVKMKEKGDIPEGYSVSREKKERFSLILESASTNQTSMYLCASSFFPEPNRVAKNIQYFGAGTRLSVL.

This clone was counted a few times. Additional DNA sequences in this sample encode the identical CDR3. The chain joins TRBV28 to TRBJ1-2; 8 nucleotides match TRBD1. This CDR3 has 12 amino acids. Trimming at V came to 5 bases and at J to 12 bases, leaving 8 bases not matched to a gene. Germline CDR1 and CDR2: MDHEN and SYDVKM. CDR3 loop: CASSRQGAVDTF. Here the CDR3 DNA reads TGTGCCAGCAGTCGGCAGGGGGCGGTGGACACCTTC.

V and J are TRBV6-5 and TRBJ1-6; D might be TRBD1 (6 bases). CDR1 is MNHEY, CDR2 SVGAGI, per germline. Trimming took 1 base from V and 9 from J, leaving 13 bases between them. The CDR3 has 15 residues. CDR3 loop: CASSYLQGPGSPLHF. As DNA, the CDR3 is TGTGCCAGCAGTTACTTACAGGGACCCGGTTCACCCCTCCACTTT.